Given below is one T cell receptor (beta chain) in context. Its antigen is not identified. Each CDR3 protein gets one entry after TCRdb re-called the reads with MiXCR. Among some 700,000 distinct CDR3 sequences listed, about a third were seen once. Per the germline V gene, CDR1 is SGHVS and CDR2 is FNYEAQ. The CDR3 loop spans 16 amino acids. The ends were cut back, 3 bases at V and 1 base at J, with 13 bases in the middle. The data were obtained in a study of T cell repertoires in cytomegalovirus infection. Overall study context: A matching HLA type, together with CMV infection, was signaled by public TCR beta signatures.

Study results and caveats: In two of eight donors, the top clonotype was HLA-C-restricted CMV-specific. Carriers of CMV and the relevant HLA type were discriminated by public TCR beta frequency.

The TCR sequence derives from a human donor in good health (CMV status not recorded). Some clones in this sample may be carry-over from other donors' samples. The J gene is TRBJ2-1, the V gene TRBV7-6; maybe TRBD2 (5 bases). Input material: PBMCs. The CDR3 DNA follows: TGTGCCAGCAGCTTCCTGGCGGGCCTATCCTACAATGAGCAGTTCTTC. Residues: CASSFLAGLSYNEQFF. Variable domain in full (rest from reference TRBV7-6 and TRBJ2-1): GAGVSQSPRYKVTKRGQDVALRCDPISGHVSLYWYRQALGQGPEFLTYFNYEAQQDKSGLPNDRFSAERPEGSISTLTIQRTEQRDSAMYRCASSFLAGLSYNEQFFGPGTRLTVL.